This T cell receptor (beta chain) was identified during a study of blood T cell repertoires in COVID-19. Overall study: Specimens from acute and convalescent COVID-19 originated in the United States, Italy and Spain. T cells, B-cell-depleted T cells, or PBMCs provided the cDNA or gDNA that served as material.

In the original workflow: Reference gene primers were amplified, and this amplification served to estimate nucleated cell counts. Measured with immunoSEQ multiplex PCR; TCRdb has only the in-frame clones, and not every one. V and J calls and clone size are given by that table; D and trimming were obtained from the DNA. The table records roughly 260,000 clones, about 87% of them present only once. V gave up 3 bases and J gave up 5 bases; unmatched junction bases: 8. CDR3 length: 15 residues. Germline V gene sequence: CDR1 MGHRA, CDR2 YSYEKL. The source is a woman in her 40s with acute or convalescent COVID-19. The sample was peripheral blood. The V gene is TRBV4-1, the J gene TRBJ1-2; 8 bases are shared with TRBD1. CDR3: CASSHGDRGGYGYTF. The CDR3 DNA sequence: TGCGCCAGCAGCCATGGAGACAGGGGAGGGTATGGCTACACCTTC.